The clone carrying this T cell receptor (beta chain) was seen only a few times. What it recognizes is unknown. Trimming removed 7 bases from V and 0 bases from J; junction bases left unmatched: 8. This CDR3 contains 18 residues. Germline V lookup: CDR1 SGHNT, CDR2 YYREEE (reference sequence). Some clones are missing from TCRdb's copy, which holds only in-frame ones; the method was immunoSEQ multiplex PCR. This sample has about 40,000 clones, each found more than once. The data derive from a study of T cells after posttransplantation cyclophosphamide. Study conclusions and caveats: After PTCy, TRB diversity resembled that of CNI/methotrexate controls.

Material: PBMCs. The sequence was collected from a woman in her fifties or sixties in good health and a related stem cell transplant donor. The chain combines TRBV5-4 with TRBJ2-3; 16 bases match TRBD2. CDR3 nucleotides: TGTGCCAGCTCCGTCGGGGGACTAGCGGGGGGGAGCACAGATACGCAGTATTTT. This encodes CASSVGGLAGGSTDTQYF.